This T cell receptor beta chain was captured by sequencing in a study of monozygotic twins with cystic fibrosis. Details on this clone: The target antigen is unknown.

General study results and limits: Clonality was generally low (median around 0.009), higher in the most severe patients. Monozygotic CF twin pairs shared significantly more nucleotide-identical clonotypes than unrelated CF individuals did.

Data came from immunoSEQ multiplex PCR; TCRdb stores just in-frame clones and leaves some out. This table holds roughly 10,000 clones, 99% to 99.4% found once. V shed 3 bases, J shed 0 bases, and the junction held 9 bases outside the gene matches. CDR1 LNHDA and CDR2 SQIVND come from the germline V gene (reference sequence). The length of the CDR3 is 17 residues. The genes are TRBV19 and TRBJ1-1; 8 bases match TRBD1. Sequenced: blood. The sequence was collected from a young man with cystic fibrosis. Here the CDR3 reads CASSMRGTGLMNTEAFF. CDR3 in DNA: TGTGCCAGTAGTATGAGGGGGACAGGACTAATGAACACTGAAGCTTTCTTT.